What follows describes a single T cell receptor (beta chain). What it binds is unknown. PCR was performed a second time for roughly 7 to 12 cycles using a sample-barcoded 5' primer and a J-beta primer mix. Each cDNA molecule was tagged by a template-switch adaptor that had 12 random nucleotides. TCRdb used MiXCR to reprocess the 5' RACE reads, holding one entry per CDR3 protein. The sample comprises about 670,000 distinct CDR3 sequences, 52% of which are singletons, and roughly 14% rests with the top ten. The record originates from a study of blood T cells in healthy people across ages. Broader study findings: Considered underestimates were the diversity estimates obtained from one million T cells. The lack of PBMC sorting stopped any conclusive naive versus antigen-experienced comparison. Observed TCR beta diversity per million T cells went down as age went up. This fall followed a roughly linear course with age.

The V gene lost 3 bases and the J gene lost 5 bases, with 14 bases spanning the gap. CDR1 MDHEN and CDR2 SYDVKM come from the germline V gene. The CDR3 spans 15 residues. Sequenced sample: blood. This chain links TRBV28 with TRBJ1-5; D remains unclear. The sequence came from a woman of 80 years or more in good health. The CDR3 loop is CASSLPGIWHQPQHF. The CDR3 DNA sequence: TGTGCCAGCAGTTTGCCAGGAATCTGGCATCAGCCCCAGCATTTT.